This is a list of T cell receptor beta chains from one sample in a study of response to subunit inactivated influenza vaccine. MiXCR, applied by TCRdb to the RT-PCR reads, yields one record per CDR3 protein. The sample shows around 170,000 distinct CDR3 sequences, over 8.5% of them seen only once. The sample here was CD8+ T cells sorted from PBMCs, taken roughly 24 months after vaccination. The receptors stem from a man aged 50 to 75 who received an inactivated influenza vaccine. Each CDR3 is given with its conserved first and last residue. The order of the fields is clone size, J gene, D gene, V gene, CDR3 protein, CDR3 DNA. A D gene is named only where the DNA matches it firmly. The listing skips clone size in some rows; elsewhere it reads once, few, many or a size class.

size: few; J: TRBJ2-7; D: TRBD2; V: TRBV19; CDR3: CASSSRLAGDLEQYF; DNA: TGTGCCAGTAGCAGCCGGCTAGCGGGAGACCTCGAGCAGTACTTC
size: few; J: TRBJ2-7; D: .; V: TRBV14; CDR3: CASSQGVFSYEQYF; DNA: TGTGCCAGCAGCCAAGGGGTATTCTCCTACGAGCAGTACTTC
size: few; J: TRBJ2-7; D: TRBD2; V: TRBV29-1; CDR3: CSAIAPQGLVFYEQYF; DNA: TGCAGCGCCATTGCCCCCCAGGGACTAGTATTCTACGAGCAGTACTTC
size: .; J: TRBJ2-1; D: .; V: TRBV2; CDR3: CASSEGGLPYNEQFF; DNA: TGTGCCAGCAGCGAGGGGGGACTCCCCTACAATGAGCAGTTCTTC
size: many; J: TRBJ2-1; D: .; V: TRBV7-8; CDR3: CASSLTLNNEQFF; DNA: TGTGCCAGCAGCCTTACACTAAACAATGAGCAGTTCTTC
size: few; J: TRBJ2-2; D: TRBD2; V: TRBV4-2; CDR3: CASSQDHAGGIGNTGELFF; DNA: TGTGCCAGCAGCCAAGATCATGCGGGAGGTATCGGAAACACCGGGGAGCTGTTTTTT
size: .; J: TRBJ2-7; D: .; V: TRBV7-9; CDR3: CASSLVQANYEQYF; DNA: TGTGCCAGCAGCTTAGTACAGGCGAACTACGAGCAGTACTTC
size: .; J: TRBJ1-1; D: .; V: TRBV7-6; CDR3: CASSLSPGNLGTEAFF; DNA: TGTGCCAGCAGCTTATCCCCAGGGAACCTAGGAACTGAAGCTTTCTTT
size: .; J: TRBJ2-7; D: TRBD1; V: TRBV20-1; CDR3: CSAFGGQGTYEQYF; DNA: TGCAGTGCCTTTGGGGGACAGGGGACCTACGAGCAGTACTTC
size: .; J: TRBJ2-7; D: .; V: TRBV7-2; CDR3: CASSHPGSGEQYF; DNA: TGTGCCAGCAGCCACCCGGGGTCAGGCGAGCAGTACTTC
size: many; J: TRBJ2-7; D: .; V: TRBV6-2/TRBV6-3; CDR3: CASSYRGYEQYF; DNA: TGTGCCAGCAGTTACAGGGGCTACGAGCAGTACTTC
size: .; J: TRBJ2-1; D: TRBD2; V: TRBV5-5; CDR3: CASSWGGGYNEQFF; DNA: TGTGCCAGCAGCTGGGGGGGAGGGTACAATGAGCAGTTCTTC
size: .; J: TRBJ2-5; D: .; V: TRBV7-9; CDR3: CASSLAGVSQETQYF; DNA: TGTGCCAGCAGCTTAGCCGGGGTTTCCCAAGAGACCCAGTACTTC
size: .; J: TRBJ2-1; D: .; V: TRBV6-1; CDR3: CASSDQGTYNEQFF; DNA: TGTGCCAGCAGTGACCAGGGGACCTACAATGAGCAGTTCTTC
size: few; J: TRBJ1-1; D: .; V: TRBV7-9; CDR3: CASSTGHLNTEAFF; DNA: TGTGCCAGCAGCACCGGACACTTGAACACTGAAGCTTTCTTT
size: many; J: TRBJ1-6; D: .; V: TRBV12-3/TRBV12-4; CDR3: CASSPSPGTPAPLHF; DNA: TGTGCCAGCAGTCCTTCTCCCGGGACGCCCGCACCCCTCCACTTT
size: .; J: TRBJ2-3; D: .; V: TRBV6-1; CDR3: CASSGGQNTDTQYF; DNA: TGTGCCAGCAGTGGCGGGCAGAACACAGATACGCAGTATTTT
size: .; J: TRBJ1-1; D: .; V: TRBV6-5; CDR3: CASSYVRELNTEAFF; DNA: TGTGCCAGCAGTTACGTGAGGGAGTTGAACACTGAAGCTTTCTTT
size: few; J: TRBJ2-1; D: .; V: TRBV9; CDR3: CASSQPGGFYNEQFF; DNA: TGTGCCAGCAGCCAACCTGGTGGGTTCTACAATGAGCAGTTCTTC
size: few; J: TRBJ1-5; D: TRBD1; V: TRBV9; CDR3: CASSVGQGQPQHF; DNA: TGTGCCAGCAGCGTAGGACAGGGTCAGCCCCAGCATTTT
size: .; J: TRBJ2-7; D: TRBD1; V: TRBV28; CDR3: CASRSDRGIEQYF; DNA: TGTGCCAGCAGATCGGACAGGGGAATCGAGCAGTACTTC
size: many; J: TRBJ2-7; D: .; V: TRBV7-9; CDR3: CASSLSLAAYEQYF; DNA: TGTGCCAGCAGCCTAAGTCTAGCAGCGTACGAGCAGTACTTC
size: many; J: TRBJ1-1; D: .; V: TRBV13; CDR3: CASSLEGDTEAFF; DNA: TGTGCCAGCAGCTTAGAAGGGGACACTGAAGCTTTCTTT
size: many; J: TRBJ1-2; D: TRBD1; V: TRBV30; CDR3: CAWNRGQRDYGYTF; DNA: TGTGCCTGGAATCGGGGACAGAGGGACTATGGCTACACCTTC
size: few; J: TRBJ2-2; D: .; V: TRBV28; CDR3: CASSLLRTGELFF; DNA: TGTGCCAGCAGTTTACTCCGGACCGGGGAGCTGTTTTTT
size: few; J: TRBJ2-1; D: TRBD2; V: TRBV20-1; CDR3: CSASGTSGDYNEQFF; DNA: TGCAGTGCTAGTGGGACTAGCGGGGATTACAATGAGCAGTTCTTC
size: many; J: TRBJ2-2; D: .; V: TRBV9; CDR3: CASSVGGGTGELFF; DNA: TGTGCCAGCAGCGTAGGAGGTGGTACCGGGGAGCTGTTTTTT
size: .; J: TRBJ1-1; D: .; V: TRBV12-3/TRBV12-4; CDR3: CASSLVGRMAFF; DNA: TGTGCCAGCAGTTTAGTGGGCAGAATGGCTTTCTTT
size: .; J: TRBJ1-1; D: .; V: TRBV29-1; CDR3: CSVMRGMNTEAFF; DNA: TGCAGCGTTATGAGGGGAATGAACACTGAAGCTTTCTTT
size: few; J: TRBJ2-1; D: .; V: TRBV9; CDR3: CASSVGEGMGAYNEQFF; DNA: TGTGCCAGCAGCGTAGGGGAGGGGATGGGGGCTTACAATGAGCAGTTCTTC
size: many; J: TRBJ2-5; D: TRBD2; V: TRBV20-1; CDR3: CSARQFGGGIQETQYF; DNA: TGCAGTGCCAGACAATTTGGGGGGGGGATCCAAGAGACCCAGTACTTC
size: .; J: TRBJ1-5; D: .; V: TRBV6-1; CDR3: CASSEASGGRINQPQHF; DNA: TGTGCCAGCAGTGAAGCCTCCGGGGGACGGATCAATCAGCCCCAGCATTTT
size: many; J: TRBJ1-6; D: TRBD1; V: TRBV4-3; CDR3: CASSPWDSDSPLHF; DNA: TGCGCCAGCAGCCCGTGGGACAGCGACTCACCCCTCCACTTT
size: few; J: TRBJ1-2; D: TRBD1; V: TRBV29-1; CDR3: CSVGDVFQGEDGYTF; DNA: TGCAGCGTTGGAGATGTTTTTCAGGGGGAAGATGGCTACACCTTC
size: .; J: TRBJ2-7; D: TRBD1; V: TRBV4-2; CDR3: CASSQARDRVGFYEQYF; DNA: TGTGCCAGCAGCCAAGCCCGGGACAGGGTTGGCTTCTACGAGCAGTACTTC
size: few; J: TRBJ2-7; D: .; V: TRBV14; CDR3: CASSTAGHYEQYF; DNA: TGTGCCAGCAGCACAGCCGGACATTACGAGCAGTACTTC
size: many; J: TRBJ2-2; D: TRBD2; V: TRBV11-2; CDR3: CASSPRWGGRDANTGELFF; DNA: TGTGCCAGCAGCCCCCGGTGGGGCGGGAGAGACGCGAACACCGGGGAGCTGTTTTTT
size: many; J: TRBJ1-1; D: .; V: TRBV12-3/TRBV12-4; CDR3: CASSFKLNTEAFF; DNA: TGTGCCAGCAGTTTTAAACTGAACACTGAAGCTTTCTTT
size: .; J: TRBJ1-5; D: .; V: TRBV6-1; CDR3: CASRRGENRPQHF; DNA: TGTGCCAGTAGGAGGGGGGAAAATCGGCCCCAGCATTTT
size: .; J: TRBJ2-1; D: .; V: TRBV12-3/TRBV12-4; CDR3: CASSPGWGGGGHNEQFF; DNA: TGTGCCAGCAGTCCGGGCTGGGGGGGAGGGGGGCACAATGAGCAGTTCTTC
size: few; J: TRBJ1-4; D: .; V: TRBV4-3; CDR3: CASSQGPAAGEKLFF; DNA: TGCGCCAGCAGCCAAGGGCCAGCGGCGGGCGAAAAACTGTTTTTT
size: few; J: TRBJ2-1; D: .; V: TRBV2; CDR3: CARRGDHNEQFF; DNA: TGTGCCAGGAGGGGTGACCACAATGAGCAGTTCTTC
size: .; J: TRBJ2-1; D: TRBD2; V: TRBV29-1; CDR3: CSDTWGPSGGPYNEQFF; DNA: TGCAGCGACACTTGGGGGCCTAGCGGGGGCCCCTACAATGAGCAGTTCTTC
size: few; J: TRBJ1-1; D: TRBD1; V: TRBV5-6; CDR3: CASSYRGLGTEAFF; DNA: TGTGCCAGCAGCTACAGGGGCCTCGGCACTGAAGCTTTCTTT
size: .; J: TRBJ2-3; D: .; V: TRBV12-3/TRBV12-4; CDR3: CASRNIPGTDTQYF; DNA: TGTGCCAGCAGGAATATACCAGGCACAGATACGCAGTATTTT
size: few; J: TRBJ2-1; D: .; V: TRBV27; CDR3: CASSHRDHYNEQFF; DNA: TGTGCCAGCAGTCACCGGGACCACTACAATGAGCAGTTCTTC
size: .; J: TRBJ2-1; D: .; V: TRBV7-2; CDR3: CASSWGMELHNEQFF; DNA: TGTGCCAGCAGCTGGGGCATGGAATTGCACAATGAGCAGTTCTTC
size: .; J: TRBJ2-1; D: TRBD1; V: TRBV6-6; CDR3: CASSRDRDEQFF; DNA: TGTGCCAGCAGTAGGGACAGGGATGAGCAGTTCTTC
size: few; J: TRBJ1-4; D: .; V: TRBV5-6; CDR3: CASSVYAGKLFF; DNA: TGTGCCAGCAGCGTCTACGCAGGAAAACTGTTTTTT
size: .; J: TRBJ1-1; D: .; V: TRBV4-1; CDR3: CASSQGRGRTEAFF; DNA: TGCGCCAGCAGCCAAGGGAGGGGTCGTACTGAAGCTTTCTTT
size: many; J: TRBJ1-2; D: .; V: TRBV5-6; CDR3: CASSLAVYGYTF; DNA: TGTGCCAGCAGCTTGGCAGTCTATGGCTACACCTTC
size: .; J: TRBJ2-3; D: .; V: TRBV5-1; CDR3: CASSLWGPSTDTQYF; DNA: TGCGCCAGCAGCTTGTGGGGACCTAGCACAGATACGCAGTATTTT
size: .; J: TRBJ1-2; D: .; V: TRBV29-1; CDR3: CSVDWAGHRNYGYTF; DNA: TGCAGCGTTGACTGGGCAGGCCATAGGAACTATGGCTACACCTTC